This T cell receptor (beta chain) was sequenced during a study of cytomegalovirus exposure and HLA in healthy donors. Primers included in the PCR were 60 Vbeta and 13 Jbeta primers. Some clones are missing from TCRdb's copy, which holds only in-frame ones; the method was immunoSEQ multiplex PCR. The table has about 200,000 clones, 80% to 85% seen once. The CDR3 spans 17 residues. With 2 bases clipped from V and 0 bases from J, the junction kept 2 bases outside the gene matches. Germline-derived CDR1 and CDR2 are SNHLY and FYNNEI. As regards this clone: Its antigen is not known.

Findings and caveats of the study: A later analysis reported that several of the most significant clusters appeared to be linked to common viral pathogens, among them Epstein-Barr virus.

Sequenced: PBMCs. The chain has TRBV2 and TRBJ2-6; 9 positions agree with TRBD2. The source of this sequence is a boy under 10 years old in good health and CMV-seronegative. The CDR3 region has the DNA TGTGCCAGCAGTGAATCGCGGGAGGGCTCTGGGGCCAACGTCCTGACTTTC. Its protein is CASSESREGSGANVLTF.